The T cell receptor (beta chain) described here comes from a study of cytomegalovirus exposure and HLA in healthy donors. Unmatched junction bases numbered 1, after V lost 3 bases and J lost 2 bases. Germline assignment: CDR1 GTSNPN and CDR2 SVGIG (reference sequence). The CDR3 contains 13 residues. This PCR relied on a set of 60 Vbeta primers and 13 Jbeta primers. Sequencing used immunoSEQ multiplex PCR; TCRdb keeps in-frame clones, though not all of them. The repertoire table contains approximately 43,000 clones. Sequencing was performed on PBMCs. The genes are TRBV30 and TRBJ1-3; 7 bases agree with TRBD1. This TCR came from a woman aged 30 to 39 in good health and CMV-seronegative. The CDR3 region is CAWSDRAGNTIYF. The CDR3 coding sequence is TGTGCCTGGAGCGACAGGGCTGGAAACACCATATATTTT.